This T cell receptor beta chain was retrieved from a study of response to subunit inactivated influenza vaccine. Study-level results: Only a handful of new T cells, the authors suggested, are recruited with each seasonal influenza vaccination.

This clonotype was seen more than once but under ten times. Its cognate antigen is unknown. TCRdb reprocessed the RT-PCR reads with MiXCR, giving one entry per CDR3 protein. Of some 600,000 distinct CDR3 sequences listed, about 15% are singletons. The CDR3 has 18 residues. Germline V gene lookup returns CDR1 SNHLY and CDR2 FYNNEI. Trimming took 6 bases from V and 3 from J; bases not matched to a gene: 13. Sequencing was performed on PBMCs from blood, taken about 14 days before vaccination. The clonotype was recovered from a middle-aged man who received an inactivated influenza vaccine. The V and J genes are TRBV2 and TRBJ2-5, with 13 bases that match TRBD2. As DNA, the CDR3 is TGTGCCAGCAGCGGGACTAGCGGGAACCATATACTGAAAGAGACCCAGTACTTC. Translating it yields CASSGTSGNHILKETQYF.